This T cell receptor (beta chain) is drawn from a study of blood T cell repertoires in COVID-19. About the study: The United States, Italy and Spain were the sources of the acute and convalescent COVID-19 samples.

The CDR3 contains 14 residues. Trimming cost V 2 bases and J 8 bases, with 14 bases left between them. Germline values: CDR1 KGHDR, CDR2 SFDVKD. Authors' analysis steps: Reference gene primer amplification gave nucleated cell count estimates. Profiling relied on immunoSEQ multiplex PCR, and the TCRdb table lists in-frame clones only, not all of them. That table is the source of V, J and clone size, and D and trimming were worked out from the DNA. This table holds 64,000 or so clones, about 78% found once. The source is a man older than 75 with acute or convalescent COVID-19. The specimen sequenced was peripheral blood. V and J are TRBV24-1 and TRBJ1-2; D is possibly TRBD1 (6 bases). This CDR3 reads CATSDSTGLRGYTF. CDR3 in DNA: TGTGCCACCAGTGATTCTACAGGGTTGCGGGGCTACACCTTC.